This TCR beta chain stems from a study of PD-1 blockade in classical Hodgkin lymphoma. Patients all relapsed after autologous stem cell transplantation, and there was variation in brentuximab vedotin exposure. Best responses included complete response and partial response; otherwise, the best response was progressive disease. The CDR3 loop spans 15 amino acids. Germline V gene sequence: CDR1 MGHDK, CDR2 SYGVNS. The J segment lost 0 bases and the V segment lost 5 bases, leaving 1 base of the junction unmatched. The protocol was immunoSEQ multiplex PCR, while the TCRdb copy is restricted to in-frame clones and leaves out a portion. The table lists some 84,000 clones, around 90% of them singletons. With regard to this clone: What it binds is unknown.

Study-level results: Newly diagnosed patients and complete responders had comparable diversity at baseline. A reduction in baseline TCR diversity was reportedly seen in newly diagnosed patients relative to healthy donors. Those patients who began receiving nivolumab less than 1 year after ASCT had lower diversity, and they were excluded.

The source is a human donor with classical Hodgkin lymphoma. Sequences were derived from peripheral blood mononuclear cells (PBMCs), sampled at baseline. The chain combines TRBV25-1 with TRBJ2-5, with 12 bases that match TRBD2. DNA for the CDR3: TGTGCCAGCAGTACTAGCGGGAGGAACCAAGAGACCCAGTACTTC. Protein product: CASSTSGRNQETQYF.